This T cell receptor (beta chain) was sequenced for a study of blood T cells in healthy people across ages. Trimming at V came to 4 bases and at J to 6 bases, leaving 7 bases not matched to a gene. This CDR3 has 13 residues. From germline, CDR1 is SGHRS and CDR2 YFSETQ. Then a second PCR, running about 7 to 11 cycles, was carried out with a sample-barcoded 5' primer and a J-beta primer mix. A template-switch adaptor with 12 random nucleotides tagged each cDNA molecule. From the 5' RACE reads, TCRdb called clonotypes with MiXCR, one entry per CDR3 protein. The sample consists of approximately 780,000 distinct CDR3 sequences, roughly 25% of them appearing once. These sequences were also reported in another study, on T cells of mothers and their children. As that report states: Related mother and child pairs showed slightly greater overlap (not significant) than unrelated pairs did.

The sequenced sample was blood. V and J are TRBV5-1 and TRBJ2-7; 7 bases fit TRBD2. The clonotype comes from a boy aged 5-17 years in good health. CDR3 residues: CASSTVGEGEQYF. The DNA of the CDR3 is TGCGCCAGCAGCACCGTGGGGGAGGGCGAGCAGTACTTC.